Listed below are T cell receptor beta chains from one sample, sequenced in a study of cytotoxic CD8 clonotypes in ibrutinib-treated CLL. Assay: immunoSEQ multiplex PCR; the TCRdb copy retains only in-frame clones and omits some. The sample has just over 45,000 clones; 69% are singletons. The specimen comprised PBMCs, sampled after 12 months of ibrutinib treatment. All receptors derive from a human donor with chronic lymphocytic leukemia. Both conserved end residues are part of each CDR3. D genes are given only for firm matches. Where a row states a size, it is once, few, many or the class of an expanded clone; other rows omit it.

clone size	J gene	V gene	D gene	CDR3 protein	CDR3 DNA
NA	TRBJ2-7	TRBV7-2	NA	CASSKLNGGVSEQYF	TGTGCCAGCAGCAAACTTAACGGTGGGGTTTCAGAGCAGTACTTC
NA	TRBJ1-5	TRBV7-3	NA	CASSFLPPQHF	TGTGCCAGCAGCTTCTTGCCCCCCCAGCATTTT
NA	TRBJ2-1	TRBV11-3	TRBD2	CASSSRAGGSYNEQFF	TGTGCCAGCAGCAGTCGGGCGGGGGGCTCCTACAATGAGCAGTTCTTC
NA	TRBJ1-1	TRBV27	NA	CASSWWGTVNTEAFF	TGTGCCAGCAGTTGGTGGGGGACGGTGAACACTGAAGCTTTCTTT
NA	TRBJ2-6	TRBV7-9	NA	CASSLGDSGANVLTF	TGTGCCAGCAGCTTAGGGGACTCTGGGGCCAACGTCCTGACTTTC
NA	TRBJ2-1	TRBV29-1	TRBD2	CSVEAGLEFFGGNEQFF	TGCAGCGTTGAGGCAGGACTAGAATTTTTTGGCGGCAATGAGCAGTTCTTC
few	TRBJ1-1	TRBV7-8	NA	CASSLANREMNTEAFF	TGTGCCAGCAGCTTAGCGAACAGGGAGATGAACACTGAAGCTTTCTTT
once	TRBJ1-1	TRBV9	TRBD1	CASSLGQGMNTEAFF	TGTGCCAGCAGCTTGGGACAGGGAATGAACACTGAAGCTTTCTTT
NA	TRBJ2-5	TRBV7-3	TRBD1	CASSSGQAQETQYF	TGTGCCAGCAGCTCGGGACAGGCCCAAGAGACCCAGTACTTC
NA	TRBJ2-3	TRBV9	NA	CASSVGGPPDTQYF	TGTGCCAGCAGCGTAGGCGGGCCCCCAGATACGCAGTATTTT
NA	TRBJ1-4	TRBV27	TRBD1	CASSVTHRGKNEKLFF	TGTGCCAGCAGTGTAACCCACAGGGGAAAGAATGAAAAACTGTTTTTT
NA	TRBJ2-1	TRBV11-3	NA	CASSLISSPGEVQFF	TGTGCCAGCAGCTTAATATCGAGTCCAGGAGAAGTTCAGTTCTTC
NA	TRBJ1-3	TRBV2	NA	CASSDVGGSGNTIYF	TGTGCCAGCAGTGACGTGGGGGGCTCTGGAAACACCATATATTTT
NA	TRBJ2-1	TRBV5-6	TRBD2	CASKLAGGSNEQFF	TGTGCCAGCAAACTAGCGGGGGGGAGTAATGAGCAGTTCTTC
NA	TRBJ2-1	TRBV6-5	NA	CASSYNGGPYNEQFF	TGTGCCAGCAGTTACAACGGGGGCCCATACAATGAGCAGTTCTTC
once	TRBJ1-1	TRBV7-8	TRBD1	CASSLARDRANTEAFF	TGTGCCAGCAGCTTGGCCCGGGACAGGGCGAACACTGAAGCTTTCTTT
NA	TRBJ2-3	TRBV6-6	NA	CASSYSMVGDTQYF	TGTGCCAGCAGTTACTCTATGGTTGGGGATACGCAGTATTTT
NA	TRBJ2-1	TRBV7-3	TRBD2	CASSSGTRVPYNEQFF	TGTGCCAGCAGCTCCGGGACTAGAGTGCCCTACAATGAGCAGTTCTTC
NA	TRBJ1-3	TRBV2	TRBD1	CASTPGQGFSSGNTIYF	TGTGCCAGCACCCCGGGACAGGGATTCAGCTCTGGAAACACCATATATTTT
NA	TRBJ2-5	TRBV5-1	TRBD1	CASSFQGQGGETQYF	TGCGCCAGCAGCTTCCAGGGACAGGGGGGAGAGACCCAGTACTTC
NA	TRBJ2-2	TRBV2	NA	CASSAQGPNTGELFF	TGTGCCAGCAGTGCTCAGGGGCCGAACACCGGGGAGCTGTTTTTT
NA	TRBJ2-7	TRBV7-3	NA	CASSLDAPDGTDYEQYF	TGTGCCAGCAGCTTAGATGCCCCGGACGGCACCGACTACGAGCAGTACTTC
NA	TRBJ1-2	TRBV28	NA	CASSLGHSYGYTF	TGTGCCAGCAGTTTAGGGCACTCCTATGGCTACACCTTC
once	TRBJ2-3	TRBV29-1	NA	CSVEPALASTDTQYF	TGCAGCGTTGAACCGGCGCTAGCTAGCACAGATACGCAGTATTTT
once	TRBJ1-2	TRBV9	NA	CASSPPFGYGYTF	TGTGCCAGCAGCCCCCCATTTGGCTATGGCTACACCTTC
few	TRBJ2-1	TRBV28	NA	CASGYLAGNEQFF	TGTGCCAGCGGATACCTAGCTGGCAATGAGCAGTTCTTC
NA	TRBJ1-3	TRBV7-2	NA	CASSIQGMKAGNTIYF	TGTGCCAGCAGCATCCAGGGGATGAAGGCAGGAAACACCATATATTTT
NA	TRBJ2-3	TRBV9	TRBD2	CASSRSGGQNTDTQYF	TGTGCCAGCAGCAGGAGCGGGGGGCAAAACACAGATACGCAGTATTTT
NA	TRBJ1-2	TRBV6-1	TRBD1	CASSPGTGGYGYTF	TGTGCCAGCAGCCCCGGGACAGGGGGCTATGGCTACACCTTC
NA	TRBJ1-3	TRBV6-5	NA	CATETHGSGNTIYF	TGTGCCACCGAAACCCACGGCTCTGGAAACACCATATATTTT
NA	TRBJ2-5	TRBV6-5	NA	CASSWRSQETQYF	TGTGCCAGCAGTTGGAGGTCCCAAGAGACCCAGTACTTC
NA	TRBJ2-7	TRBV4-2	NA	CASSQDQYYEQYF	TGTGCCAGCAGCCAAGATCAATACTACGAGCAGTACTTC
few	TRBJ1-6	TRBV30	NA	CAWSVRGGDSPLHF	TGTGCCTGGAGTGTGAGGGGTGGCGATTCACCCCTCCACTTT
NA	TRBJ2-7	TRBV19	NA	CASMVGDEQYF	TGTGCCAGTATGGTTGGGGACGAGCAGTACTTC
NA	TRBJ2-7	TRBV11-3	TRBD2	CASSGTSGGPIYEQYF	TGTGCCAGCAGCGGGACTAGCGGGGGTCCTATCTACGAGCAGTACTTC
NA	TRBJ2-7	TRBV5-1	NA	CASSQGDSSYEQYF	TGCGCCAGCAGCCAGGGCGACAGCTCCTACGAGCAGTACTTC
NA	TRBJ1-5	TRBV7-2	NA	CASSLGLSNQPQHF	TGTGCCAGCAGCTTAGGACTATCCAATCAGCCCCAGCATTTT
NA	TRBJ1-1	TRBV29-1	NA	CSSVEPLGLAEAFF	TGCAGCTCGGTTGAACCGCTCGGGCTGGCTGAAGCTTTCTTT
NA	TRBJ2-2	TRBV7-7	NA	CASSLTTTGELFF	TGTGCTAGCAGTCTCACTACCACCGGGGAGCTGTTTTTT
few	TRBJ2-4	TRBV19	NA	CASMEPGAKNIQYF	TGTGCCAGTATGGAGCCTGGAGCCAAAAACATTCAGTACTTC
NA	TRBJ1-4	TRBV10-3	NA	CAISESGQPFSGEKLFF	TGTGCCATCAGTGAGTCTGGCCAGCCATTTTCGGGCGAAAAACTGTTTTTT
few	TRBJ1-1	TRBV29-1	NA	CSVGRGAGNTEAFF	TGCAGCGTTGGCCGGGGGGCCGGAAACACTGAAGCTTTCTTT
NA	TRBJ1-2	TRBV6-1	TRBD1	CASSELRGQGREDYGYTF	TGTGCCAGCAGTGAATTGAGGGGACAGGGCAGAGAGGACTATGGCTACACCTTC
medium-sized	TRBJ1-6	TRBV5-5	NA	CASSLASLVNSPLHF	TGTGCCAGCAGCTTGGCATCTCTGGTTAATTCACCCCTCCACTTT
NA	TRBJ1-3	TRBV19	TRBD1	CASSMGQAGNTIYF	TGTGCCAGTAGTATGGGACAGGCTGGAAACACCATATATTTT
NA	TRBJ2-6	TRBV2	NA	CASSFPQGSGANVLTF	TGTGCCAGCAGTTTTCCTCAGGGCTCTGGGGCCAACGTCCTGACTTTC